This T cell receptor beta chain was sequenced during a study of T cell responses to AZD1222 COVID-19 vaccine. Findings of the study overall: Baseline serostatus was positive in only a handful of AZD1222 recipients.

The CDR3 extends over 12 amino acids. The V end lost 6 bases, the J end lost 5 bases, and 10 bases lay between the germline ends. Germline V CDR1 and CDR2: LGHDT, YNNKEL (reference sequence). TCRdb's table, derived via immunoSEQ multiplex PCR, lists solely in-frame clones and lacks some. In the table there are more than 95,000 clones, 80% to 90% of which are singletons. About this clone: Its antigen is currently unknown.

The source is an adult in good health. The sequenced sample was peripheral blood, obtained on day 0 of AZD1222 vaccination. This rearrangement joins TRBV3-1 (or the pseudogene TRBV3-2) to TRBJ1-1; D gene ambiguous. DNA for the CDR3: TGTGCCAGCAGTCTTATGGAGACTGAAGCTTTCTTT. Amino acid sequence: CASSLMETEAFF.